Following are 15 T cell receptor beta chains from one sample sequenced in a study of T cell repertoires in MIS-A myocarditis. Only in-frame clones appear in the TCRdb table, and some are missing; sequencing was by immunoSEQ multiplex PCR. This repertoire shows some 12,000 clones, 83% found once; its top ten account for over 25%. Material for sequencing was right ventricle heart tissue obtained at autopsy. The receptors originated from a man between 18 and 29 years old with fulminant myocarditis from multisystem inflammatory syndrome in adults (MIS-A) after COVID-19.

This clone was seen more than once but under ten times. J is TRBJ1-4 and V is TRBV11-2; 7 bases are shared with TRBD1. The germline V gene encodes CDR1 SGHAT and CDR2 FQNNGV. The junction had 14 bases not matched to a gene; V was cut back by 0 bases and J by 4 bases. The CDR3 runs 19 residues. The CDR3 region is CASSLDEEGQAPVNEKLFF. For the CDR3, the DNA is TGTGCCAGCAGCTTAGATGAGGAAGGACAGGCGCCCGTTAATGAAAAACTGTTTTTT.

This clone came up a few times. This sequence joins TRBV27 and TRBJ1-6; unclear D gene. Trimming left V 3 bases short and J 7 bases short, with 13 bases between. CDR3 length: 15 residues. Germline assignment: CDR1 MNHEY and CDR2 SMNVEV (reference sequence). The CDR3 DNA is TGTGCCAGCAGTTTTCTAGACACGAGGAATTCACCCCTCCACTTT. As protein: CASSFLDTRNSPLHF.

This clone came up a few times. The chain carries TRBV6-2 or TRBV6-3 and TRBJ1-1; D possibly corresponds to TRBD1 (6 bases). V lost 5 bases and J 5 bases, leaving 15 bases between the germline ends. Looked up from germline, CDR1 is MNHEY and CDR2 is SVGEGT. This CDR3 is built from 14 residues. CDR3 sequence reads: CASSLFGGRTEAFF. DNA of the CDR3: TGTGCCAGCAGTCTCTTCGGGGGGCGGACTGAAGCTTTCTTT.

CDR3 loop: CASSVNRGSSGANVLTF. CDR3 DNA sequence: TGTGCCAGCAGCGTAAACAGGGGAAGCTCTGGGGCCAACGTCCTGACTTTC. V is TRBV9 and J is TRBJ2-6; 7 nucleotides line up with TRBD1. Germline V gene data show CDR1 as SGDLS and CDR2 as YYNGEE. The CDR3 is 17 amino acids. V gave up 1 base and J gave up 0 bases; unmatched junction bases: 4.

Here the CDR3 reads CAARTLSTDTQYF. The CDR3 DNA reads as TGTGCCGCCCGGACATTAAGCACAGATACGCAGTATTTT. The chain employs TRBV6-6 and TRBJ2-3; weak D call: TRBD1 (5 bases). Germline CDR1 MNHNY, CDR2 SVGAGI (reference sequence). Trimming left V 11 bases short and J 0 bases short, with 12 bases between. This CDR3 spans 13 amino acids.

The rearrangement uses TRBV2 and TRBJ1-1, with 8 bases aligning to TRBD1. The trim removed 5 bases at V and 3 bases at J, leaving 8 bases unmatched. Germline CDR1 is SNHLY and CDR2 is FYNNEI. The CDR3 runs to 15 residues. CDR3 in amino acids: CASSLFGQGYTEAFF. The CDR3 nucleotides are TGTGCCAGCAGTCTATTTGGACAGGGTTACACTGAAGCTTTCTTT.

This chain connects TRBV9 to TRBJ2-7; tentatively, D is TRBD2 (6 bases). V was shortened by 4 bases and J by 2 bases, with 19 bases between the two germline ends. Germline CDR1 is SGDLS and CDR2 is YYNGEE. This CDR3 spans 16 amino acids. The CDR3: CASSRRVSGEAYEQYF. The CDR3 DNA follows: TGTGCCAGCAGCCGTAGAGTTAGCGGCGAAGCCTACGAGCAGTACTTC.

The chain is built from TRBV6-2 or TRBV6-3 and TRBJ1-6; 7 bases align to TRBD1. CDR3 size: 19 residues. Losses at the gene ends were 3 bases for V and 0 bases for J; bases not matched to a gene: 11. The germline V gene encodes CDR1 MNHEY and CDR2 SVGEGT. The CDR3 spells CASSYLGQQESSYNSPLHF. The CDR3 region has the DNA TGTGCCAGCAGTTATCTGGGACAGCAAGAGTCCTCCTATAATTCACCCCTCCACTTT.

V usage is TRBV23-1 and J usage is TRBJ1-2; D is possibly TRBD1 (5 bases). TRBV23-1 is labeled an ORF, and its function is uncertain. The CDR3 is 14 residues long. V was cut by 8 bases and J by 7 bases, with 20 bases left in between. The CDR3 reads CASRREGTPSGYTF. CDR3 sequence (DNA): TGCGCCAGCCGGAGGGAGGGGACCCCCTCTGGCTACACCTTC.

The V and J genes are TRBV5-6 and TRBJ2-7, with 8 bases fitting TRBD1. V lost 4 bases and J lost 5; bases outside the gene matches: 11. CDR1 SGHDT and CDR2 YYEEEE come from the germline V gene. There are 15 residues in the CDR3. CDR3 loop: CASSREWTGPDEQYF. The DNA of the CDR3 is TGTGCCAGCAGCAGGGAATGGACAGGGCCCGACGAGCAGTACTTC. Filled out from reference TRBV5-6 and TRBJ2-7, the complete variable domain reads DAGVTQSPTHLIKTRGQQVTLRCSPKSGHDTVSWYQQALGQGPQFIFQYYEEEERQRGNFPDRFSGHQFPNYSSELNVNALLLGDSALYLCASSREWTGPDEQYFGPGTRLTVT.

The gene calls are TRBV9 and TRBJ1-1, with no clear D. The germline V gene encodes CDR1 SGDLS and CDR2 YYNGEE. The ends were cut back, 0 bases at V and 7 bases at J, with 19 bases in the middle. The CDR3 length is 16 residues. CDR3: CASSVEARTTTSEAFF. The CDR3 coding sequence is TGTGCCAGCAGCGTAGAGGCACGGACCACAACCAGTGAAGCTTTCTTT. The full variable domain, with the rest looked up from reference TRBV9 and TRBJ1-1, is DSGVTQTPKHLITATGQRVTLRCSPRSGDLSVYWYQQSLDQGLQFLIQYYNGEERAKGNILERFSAQQFPDLHSELNLSSLELGDSALYFCASSVEARTTTSEAFFGQGTRLTVV.

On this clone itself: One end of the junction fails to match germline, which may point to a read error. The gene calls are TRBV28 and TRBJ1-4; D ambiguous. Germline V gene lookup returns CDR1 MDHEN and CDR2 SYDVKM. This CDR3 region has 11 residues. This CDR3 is CASSLQSFQVF. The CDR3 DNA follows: TGTGCCAGCAGTCTCCAATCTTTTCAGGTTTTT.

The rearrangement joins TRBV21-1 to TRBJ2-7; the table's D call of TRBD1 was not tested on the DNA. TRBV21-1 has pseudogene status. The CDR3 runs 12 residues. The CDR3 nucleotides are TGTGCCAGCAGCAAAAGGGGGTACGAGCAGTACTTC. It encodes CASSKRGYEQYF.

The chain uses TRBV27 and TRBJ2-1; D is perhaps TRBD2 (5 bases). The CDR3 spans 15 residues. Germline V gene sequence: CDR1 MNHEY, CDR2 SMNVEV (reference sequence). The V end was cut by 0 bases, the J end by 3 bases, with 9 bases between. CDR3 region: CASSLSHGIYNEQFF. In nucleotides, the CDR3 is TGTGCCAGCAGTTTATCACACGGGATCTACAATGAGCAGTTCTTC.

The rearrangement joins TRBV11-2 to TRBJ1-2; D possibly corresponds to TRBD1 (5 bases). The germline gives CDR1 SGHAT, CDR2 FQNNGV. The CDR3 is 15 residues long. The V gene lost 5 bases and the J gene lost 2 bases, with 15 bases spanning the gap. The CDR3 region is CASSPGGGPNYGYTF. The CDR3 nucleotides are TGTGCCAGCAGCCCCGGTGGGGGACCCAACTATGGCTACACCTTC.